This T cell receptor beta chain stems from a study of blood T cell repertoires in COVID-19 (dated by TCRdb to 2019 to 2021). At the level of the whole study: The collaborator samples originated in the United States, Italy and Spain and spanned the acute and convalescent phases of COVID-19. The prospective study material was composed of cDNA or gDNA derived from T cells, B-cell-depleted T cells, or PBMCs. The dataset comprised deeply sampled blood TCRbeta repertoires from subjects exposed to, actively infected with, or recovered from COVID-19. The repertoires were released in a freely available public database meant as a resource for research on the immune response to SARS-CoV-2. Samples were obtained from the ongoing ImmuneRACE study (first 160 participants) and from 1,000 to 1,500 subjects provided by 6 global collaborators. Sample metadata almost always included a de-identified subject ID, COVID-19 status, age in years and sex. Where available, HLA class I and class II types were taken from metadata supplied by the sample provider and were not determined by assay-based typing.

Each collaborating institution followed its own protocols to collect whole blood in K2EDTA tubes. For TCRbeta analysis, collaborator samples were shipped as frozen whole blood, as isolated PBMCs, or as DNA extracted from either sample type. TCRbeta CDR3 regions were amplified from genomic DNA by means of the immunoSEQ Assay, a bias-controlled multiplex PCR. The original pipeline was this. The number of nucleated cells in each sample was estimated from the amplification of reference gene primers within the assay. Sequence reads were collapsed and filtered to measure the absolute abundance of every unique TCRbeta CDR3 rearrangement. For each sample, productive Simpson clonality was calculated as the square root of Simpson's diversity index across productive rearrangements. TCRdb obtained this table from immuneACCESS and retained in-frame rearrangements with V and J assigned. These tables miss some clones; where compared with another copy, unresolved V genes account for less than half of the shortfall, and the remainder is unexplained. V and J calls plus clone size are reproduced from that table; the DNA served to infer D and trimming. The sample table holds about 270,000 clones, of which approximately 89% were seen once. The ten largest clones take up 2% to 3% of the sample.

For this clone: It lacks a known antigen. No base quality information exists; no much larger clone differs at one position.

Study-wide findings and limitations: Clinical and demographic metadata were provided uncurated, with the amount varying by source and participant.

The V end loses 3 bases and the J end loses 5 bases, and a stretch of 8 bases separates them. Sequences MNHNS (CDR1) and SASEGT (CDR2) are obtained from the germline V gene. From the cysteine through the phenylalanine, the CDR3 covers 13 amino acids. Only the CDR3 DNA stays, 39 bases, in frame from base 1. Sample: peripheral blood. The sequence is built from TRBV6-1 and TRBJ1-5; the D gene is possibly TRBD1, with 5 bases matching. The receptor comes from a woman between 45 and 65 years old with acute or convalescent COVID-19. The CDR3 protein: CASSEAGDQPQHF. The bases read TGTGCCAGCAGTGAGGCGGGGGATCAGCCCCAGCATTTT.